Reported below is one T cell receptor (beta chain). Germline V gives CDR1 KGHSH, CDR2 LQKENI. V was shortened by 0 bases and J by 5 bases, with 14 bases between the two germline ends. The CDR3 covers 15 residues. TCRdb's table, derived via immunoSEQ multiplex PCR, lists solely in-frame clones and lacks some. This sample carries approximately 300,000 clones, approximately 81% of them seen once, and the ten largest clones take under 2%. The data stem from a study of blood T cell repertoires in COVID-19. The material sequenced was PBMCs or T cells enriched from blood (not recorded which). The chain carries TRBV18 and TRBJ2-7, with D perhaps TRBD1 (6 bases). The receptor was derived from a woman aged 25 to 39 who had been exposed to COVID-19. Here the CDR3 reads CASSPPRDKPHEQYF. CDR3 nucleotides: TGTGCCAGCTCACCACCCCGGGACAAACCGCACGAGCAGTACTTC.